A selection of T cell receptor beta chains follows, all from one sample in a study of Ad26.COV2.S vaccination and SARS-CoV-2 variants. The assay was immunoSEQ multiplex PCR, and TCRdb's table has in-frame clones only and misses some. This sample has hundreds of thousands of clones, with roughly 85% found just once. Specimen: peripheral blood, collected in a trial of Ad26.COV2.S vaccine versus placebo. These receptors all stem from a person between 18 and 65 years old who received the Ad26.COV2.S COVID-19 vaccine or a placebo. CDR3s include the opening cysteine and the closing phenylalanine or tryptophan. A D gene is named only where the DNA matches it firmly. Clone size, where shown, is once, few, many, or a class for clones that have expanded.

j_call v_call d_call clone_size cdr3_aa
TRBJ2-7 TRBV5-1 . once CASSETGLRSYEQYF
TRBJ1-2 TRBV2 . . CASRGGGYGYTF
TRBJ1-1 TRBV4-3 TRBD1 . CASSRRQGLMNTEAFF
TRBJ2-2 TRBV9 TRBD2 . CASSLGLVGRRELFF
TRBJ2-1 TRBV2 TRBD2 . CASSERSGRNNEQFF
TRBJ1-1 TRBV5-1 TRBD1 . CASSLEGRGLAFF
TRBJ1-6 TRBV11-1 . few CASSFPGNSPLHF
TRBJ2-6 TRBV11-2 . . CASSFRVGSGANVLTF
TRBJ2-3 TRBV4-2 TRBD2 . CASSQERLPERGTTDTQYF
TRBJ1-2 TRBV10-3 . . CAISVGGNGYTF
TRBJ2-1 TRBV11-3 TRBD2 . CASSLPLKAGRVDEQFF
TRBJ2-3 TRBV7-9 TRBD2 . CASSPPGGVTDTQYF
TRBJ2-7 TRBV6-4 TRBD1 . CASETRDSSYEQYF
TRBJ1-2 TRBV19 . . CASSIRDGLINYGYTF
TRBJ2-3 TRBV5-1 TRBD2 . CASSLLAGGTDTQYF
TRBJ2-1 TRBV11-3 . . CASSLGWGPTVNEQFF
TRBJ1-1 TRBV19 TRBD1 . CASTPTGQNTEAFF
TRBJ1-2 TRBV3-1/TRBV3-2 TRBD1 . CASSRTGGKNGYTF
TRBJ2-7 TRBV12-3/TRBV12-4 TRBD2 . CASRAAGGVEQYF
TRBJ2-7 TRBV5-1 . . CASSFPDVLYEQYF
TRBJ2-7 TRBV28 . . CASSLVGRTYEQYF
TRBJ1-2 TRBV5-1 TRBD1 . CASSSINPTGTGDGYTF
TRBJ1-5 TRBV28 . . CASRVRGNQPQHF
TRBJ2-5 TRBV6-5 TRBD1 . CASSPDRGQTQYF
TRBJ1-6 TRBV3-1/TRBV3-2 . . CASSQGGSPLHF
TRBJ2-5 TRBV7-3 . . CASGLRGETQYF
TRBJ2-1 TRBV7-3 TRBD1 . CASSLRSGTGYNEQFF
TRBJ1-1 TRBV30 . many CAWAGVVRRTEAFF